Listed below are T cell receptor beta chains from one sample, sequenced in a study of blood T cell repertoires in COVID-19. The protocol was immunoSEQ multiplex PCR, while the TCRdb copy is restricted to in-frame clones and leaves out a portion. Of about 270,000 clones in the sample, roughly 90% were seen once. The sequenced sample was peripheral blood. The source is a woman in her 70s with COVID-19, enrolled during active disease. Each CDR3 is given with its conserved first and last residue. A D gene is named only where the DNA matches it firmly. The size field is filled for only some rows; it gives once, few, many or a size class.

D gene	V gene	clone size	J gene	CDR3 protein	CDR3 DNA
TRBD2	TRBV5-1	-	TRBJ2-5	CASSSTSGGETQYF	TGCGCCAGCAGCTCGACTAGCGGGGGAGAGACCCAGTACTTC
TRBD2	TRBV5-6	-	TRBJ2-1	CASSFTGGPYNEQFF	TGTGCCAGCAGCTTCACGGGGGGGCCGTACAATGAGCAGTTCTTC
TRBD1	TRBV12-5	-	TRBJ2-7	CASGVTGSHEQYF	TGTGCTAGTGGTGTGACAGGGAGCCACGAGCAGTACTTC
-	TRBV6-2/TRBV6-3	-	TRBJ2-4	CASSYSRVEAAGGIAKNIQYF	TGTGCCAGCAGTTACTCTAGGGTCGAGGCCGCGGGCGGGATAGCCAAAAACATTCAGTACTTC
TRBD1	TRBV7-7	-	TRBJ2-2	CASSPGQGVAGELFF	TGTGCCAGCAGCCCGGGACAGGGGGTCGCCGGGGAGCTGTTTTTT
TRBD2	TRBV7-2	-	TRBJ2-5	CASSLAVTSGGWGQETQYF	TGTGCCAGCAGCTTAGCCGTGACTAGCGGGGGATGGGGCCAAGAGACCCAGTACTTC
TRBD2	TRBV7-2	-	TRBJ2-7	CASSLRLGGATYEQYF	TGTGCCAGCAGCTTACGCCTCGGGGGGGCCACCTACGAGCAGTACTTC
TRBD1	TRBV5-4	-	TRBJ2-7	CASSREDRGYEQYF	TGTGCCAGCAGCCGTGAAGACAGGGGCTACGAGCAGTACTTC
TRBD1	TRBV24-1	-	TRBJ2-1	CATATGTGAVGEQFF	TGTGCCACCGCGACCGGGACAGGGGCTGTCGGTGAGCAGTTCTTC
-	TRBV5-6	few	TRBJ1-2	CASRPQSHYGYTF	TGTGCCAGCAGACCTCAAAGCCACTATGGCTACACCTTC
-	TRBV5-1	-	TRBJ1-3	CASSPRTDGNTIYF	TGCGCCAGCAGCCCTAGGACAGATGGAAACACCATATATTTT
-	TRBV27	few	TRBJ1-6	CATTGGYNSPLHF	TGTGCCACCACCGGGGGGTATAATTCACCCCTCCACTTT
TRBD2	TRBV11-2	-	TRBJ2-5	CASSPRGGEETQYF	TGTGCCAGCAGCCCTCGGGGGGGAGAAGAGACCCAGTACTTC
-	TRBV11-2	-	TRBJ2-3	CASSFWGGTDTQYF	TGTGCCAGCAGCTTTTGGGGGGGCACAGATACGCAGTATTTT
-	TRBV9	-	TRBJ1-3	CASSVTGTRSGNTIYF	TGTGCCAGCAGCGTTACAGGAACCCGCTCTGGAAACACCATATATTTT
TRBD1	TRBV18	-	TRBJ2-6	CASSQDRVRSSGANVLTF	TGTGCCAGCTCACAGGACAGGGTAAGATCTTCAGGGGCCAACGTCCTGACTTTC
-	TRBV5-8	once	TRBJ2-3	CASSLGEKGADTQYF	TGTGCCAGCAGCTTGGGGGAGAAGGGAGCAGATACGCAGTATTTT
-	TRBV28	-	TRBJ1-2	CASSLWQGYGYTF	TGTGCCAGCAGTTTGTGGCAGGGTTATGGCTACACCTTC
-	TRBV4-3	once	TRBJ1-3	CASSQVGTDLGNTIYF	TGCGCCAGCAGCCAAGTCGGAACAGACCTCGGAAACACCATATATTTT
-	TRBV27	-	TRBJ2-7	CASSLSLLAGHLYEQYF	TGTGCCAGCAGTTTATCACTTTTGGCAGGGCACCTCTACGAGCAGTACTTC
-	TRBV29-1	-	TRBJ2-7	CSVTRAYEQYF	TGCAGCGTTACCAGGGCCTACGAGCAGTACTTC
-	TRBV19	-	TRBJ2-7	CASSSGFGYEQYF	TGTGCCAGTAGTTCGGGGTTTGGCTACGAGCAGTACTTC
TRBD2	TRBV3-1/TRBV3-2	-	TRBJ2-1	CASSQALAGGNNEQFF	TGTGCCAGCAGCCAAGCCCTAGCGGGGGGGAACAATGAGCAGTTCTTC
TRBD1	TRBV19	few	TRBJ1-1	CASSNTGATEAFF	TGTGCCAGTAGTAATACAGGGGCCACTGAAGCTTTCTTT
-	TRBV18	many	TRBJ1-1	CASSPSGDGSTEAFF	TGTGCCAGCTCACCGTCGGGGGACGGGAGCACTGAAGCTTTCTTT
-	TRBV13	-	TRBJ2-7	CASSPPGEGEQYF	TGTGCCAGCAGCCCGCCCGGAGAGGGCGAGCAGTACTTC
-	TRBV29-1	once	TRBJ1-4	CSVEDLLGEKLFF	TGCAGCGTTGAAGATCTTCTCGGTGAAAAACTGTTTTTT